A selection of T cell receptor beta chains follows, all from one sample in a study of identical twins. TCRdb re-called the 5' RACE reads with MiXCR, one entry per CDR3 protein. This sample carries a few hundred thousand distinct CDR3 sequences, about 12% of them seen once, and the ten largest clones take more than 3.5%. This sample was also put to use in a study of yellow fever vaccine responses in identical twins.

Material for sequencing was memory (CD45RO+) T cells sorted from blood. Receptors were obtained from a young woman in good health. CDR3s include the opening cysteine and the closing phenylalanine or tryptophan. A D gene is named only where the DNA matches it firmly. Rows may omit the clone size; those that give it use once, few, many or a size class.

D gene	CDR3 length	clone size	V gene	J gene	CDR3 protein	CDR3 DNA
.	13	.	TRBV9	TRBJ2-2	CASSVAVLGELFF	TGTGCCAGCAGCGTAGCAGTGCTCGGGGAGCTGTTTTTT
.	13	.	TRBV29-1	TRBJ2-7	CSVDPGGQREQYF	TGCAGCGTTGATCCTGGCGGACAGCGGGAGCAGTACTTC
.	14	.	TRBV2	TRBJ2-1	CASKSYEAYNEQFF	TGTGCCAGCAAGTCTTACGAGGCCTACAATGAGCAGTTCTTC
.	14	.	TRBV12-3/TRBV12-4	TRBJ1-2	CASSYRDGNYGYTF	TGTGCCAGCAGTTACAGGGATGGGAACTATGGCTACACCTTC
.	11	many	TRBV4-2	TRBJ1-3	CASSTRDTIYF	TGTGCCAGCAGCACCCGGGACACCATATATTTT
.	16	few	TRBV4-3	TRBJ2-3	CASSQDAVGSTDTQYF	TGCGCCAGCAGCCAAGACGCGGTGGGTAGCACAGATACGCAGTATTTT
.	12	few	TRBV18	TRBJ2-1	CASSPLPDEQFF	TGTGCCAGCTCACCTCTTCCGGATGAGCAGTTCTTC
.	15	few	TRBV3-1	TRBJ2-5	CASSPRGPGRETQYF	TGTGCCAGCAGCCCTCGTGGACCGGGGAGAGAGACCCAGTACTTC
TRBD1	15	.	TRBV27	TRBJ2-1	CASSPRQGFGNEQFF	TGTGCCAGCAGTCCACGACAGGGGTTCGGCAATGAGCAGTTCTTC
TRBD1	14	few	TRBV6-1	TRBJ1-5	CASRPDRGNQPQHF	TGTGCCAGCAGACCGGACAGGGGCAATCAGCCCCAGCATTTT
.	13	.	TRBV7-2	TRBJ2-2	CASQEYIAGELFF	TGTGCCAGCCAGGAGTACATTGCCGGGGAGCTGTTTTTT
TRBD1	14	.	TRBV5-1	TRBJ2-7	CASSLGTGAHEQYF	TGCGCCAGCAGCTTGGGGACAGGGGCCCACGAGCAGTACTTC
.	13	many	TRBV7-9	TRBJ2-3	CASNQRSTDTQYF	TGTGCCAGCAACCAGCGGTCCACAGATACGCAGTATTTT
.	13	many	TRBV5-6	TRBJ2-5	CASGQRRRETQYF	TGTGCCAGCGGGCAGCGGAGGCGGGAGACCCAGTACTTC
TRBD1	14	many	TRBV10-3	TRBJ1-4	CAISVRDSNEKLFF	TGTGCCATCAGTGTCCGGGACAGTAATGAAAAACTGTTTTTT
TRBD1	16	.	TRBV4-2	TRBJ2-2	CASSQAQGVGTGELFF	TGTGCCAGCAGCCAAGCACAGGGGGTTGGCACCGGGGAGCTGTTTTTT
TRBD2	15	.	TRBV28	TRBJ2-2	CASTAGGPNTGELFF	TGTGCCAGCACCGCGGGAGGGCCGAACACCGGGGAGCTGTTTTTT
.	14	many	TRBV2	TRBJ1-5	CATTKDMANQPQHF	TGTGCCACTACGAAAGACATGGCCAATCAGCCCCAGCATTTT
.	14	few	TRBV4-2	TRBJ2-7	CASSPGLEIDEQYF	TGTGCCAGCAGCCCGGGACTTGAAATCGACGAGCAGTACTTC
TRBD1	12	few	TRBV29-1	TRBJ2-5	CSGVQGRETQYF	TGCAGCGGAGTACAGGGGCGGGAGACCCAGTACTTC
.	14	few	TRBV11-2	TRBJ2-7	CASSLAAISYEQYF	TGTGCCAGCAGCTTAGCTGCTATTTCCTACGAGCAGTACTTC